The present TCR beta chain was sequenced within a study of OX40 agonist ivuxolimab in advanced cancers. Overall study context: The group had a mean age of about 64 years, ranged from 23 to 79, and was around 82% male.

The data were produced by immunoSEQ multiplex PCR, yet TCRdb's version contains in-frame clones alone and is incomplete. Of 16,000 or so clones in the sample, 80% to 90% were seen once. The clonotype was recovered from an adult with an advanced solid tumor such as melanoma, head and neck, liver or kidney cancer. This material consisted of CD4+ or CD8+ T cells sorted from blood, taken in a trial of the OX40 agonist ivuxolimab.

The CDR3 protein is CASQKQGNTEAFF. CDR3 DNA: TGTGCCAGTCAAAAACAGGGTAACACTGAAGCTTTCTTT. The V call is TRBV10-3, the J call TRBJ1-1; a weak D match, TRBD1 (6 bases). Looked up from germline, CDR1 is ENHRY and CDR2 is SYGVKD. The CDR3 runs to 13 residues. V lost 10 bases to trimming and J lost 2 bases, with 14 bases between them.